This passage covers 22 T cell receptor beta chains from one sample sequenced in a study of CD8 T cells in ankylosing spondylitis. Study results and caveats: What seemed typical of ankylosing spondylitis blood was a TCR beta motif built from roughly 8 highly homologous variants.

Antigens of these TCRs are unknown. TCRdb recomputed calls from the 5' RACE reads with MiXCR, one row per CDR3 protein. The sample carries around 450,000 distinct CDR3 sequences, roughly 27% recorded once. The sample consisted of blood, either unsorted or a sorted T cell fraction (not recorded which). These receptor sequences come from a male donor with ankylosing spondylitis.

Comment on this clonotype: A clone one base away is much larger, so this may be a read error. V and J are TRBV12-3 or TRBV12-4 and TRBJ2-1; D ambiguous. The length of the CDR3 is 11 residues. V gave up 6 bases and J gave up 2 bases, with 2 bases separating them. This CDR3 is CASRPYNEQFF. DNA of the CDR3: TGTGCCAGCAGGCCCTACAATGAGCAGTTCTTC.

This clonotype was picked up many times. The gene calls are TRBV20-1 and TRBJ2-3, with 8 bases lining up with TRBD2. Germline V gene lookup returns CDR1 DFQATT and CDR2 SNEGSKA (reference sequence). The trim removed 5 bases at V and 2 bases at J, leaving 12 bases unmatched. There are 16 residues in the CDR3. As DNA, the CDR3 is TGCAGTGCTGCTTTTAGATCAGCGGGAGACACAGATACGCAGTATTTT. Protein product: CSAAFRSAGDTDTQYF.

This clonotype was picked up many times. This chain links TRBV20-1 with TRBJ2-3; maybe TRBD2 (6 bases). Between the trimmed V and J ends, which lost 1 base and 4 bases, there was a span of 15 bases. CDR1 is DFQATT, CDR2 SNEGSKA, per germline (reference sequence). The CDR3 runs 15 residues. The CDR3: CSARVAGRAADTQYF. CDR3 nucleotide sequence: TGCAGTGCTAGAGTTGCGGGAAGAGCGGCAGATACGCAGTATTTT.

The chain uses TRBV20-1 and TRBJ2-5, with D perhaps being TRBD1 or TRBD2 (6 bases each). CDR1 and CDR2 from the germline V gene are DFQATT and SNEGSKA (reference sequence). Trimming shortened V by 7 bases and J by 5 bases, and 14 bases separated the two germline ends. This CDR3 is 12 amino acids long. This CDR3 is CSVAGTRETQYF. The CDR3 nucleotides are TGCAGTGTTGCGGGGACAAGGGAGACCCAGTACTTC.

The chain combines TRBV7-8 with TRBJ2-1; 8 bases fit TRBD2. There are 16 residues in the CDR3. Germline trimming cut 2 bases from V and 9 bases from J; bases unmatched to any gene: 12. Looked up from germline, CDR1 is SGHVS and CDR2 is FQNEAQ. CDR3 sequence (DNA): TGTGCCAGCAGCTTAATTTCGGGAGGGGGGGTTGGTGAGCAGTTCTTC. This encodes CASSLISGGGVGEQFF.

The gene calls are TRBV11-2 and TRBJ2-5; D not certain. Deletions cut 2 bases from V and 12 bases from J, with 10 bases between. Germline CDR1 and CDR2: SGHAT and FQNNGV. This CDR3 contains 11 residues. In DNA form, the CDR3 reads TGTGCCAGCAGCTTAATAGGGTTGAAGTACTTC. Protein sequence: CASSLIGLKYF.

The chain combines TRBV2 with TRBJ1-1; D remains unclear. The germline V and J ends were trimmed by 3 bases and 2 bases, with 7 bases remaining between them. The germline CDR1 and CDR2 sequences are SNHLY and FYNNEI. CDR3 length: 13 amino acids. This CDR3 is CASSEEVNTEAFF. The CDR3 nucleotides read TGTGCCAGCAGTGAGGAGGTAAACACTGAAGCTTTCTTT.

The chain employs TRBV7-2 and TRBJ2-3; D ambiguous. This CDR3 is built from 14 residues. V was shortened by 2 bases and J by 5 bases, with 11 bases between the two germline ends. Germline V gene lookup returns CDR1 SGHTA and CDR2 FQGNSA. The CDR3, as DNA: TGTGCCAGCAGCTTAAATCCCGCGGTAGATACGCAGTATTTT. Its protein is CASSLNPAVDTQYF.

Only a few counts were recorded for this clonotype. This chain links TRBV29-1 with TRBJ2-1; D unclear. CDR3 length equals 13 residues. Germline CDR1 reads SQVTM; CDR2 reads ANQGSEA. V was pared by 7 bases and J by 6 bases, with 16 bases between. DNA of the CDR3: TGCAGCGCCCCCACCCACCCCGGCAATGAGCAGTTCTTC. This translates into CSAPTHPGNEQFF.

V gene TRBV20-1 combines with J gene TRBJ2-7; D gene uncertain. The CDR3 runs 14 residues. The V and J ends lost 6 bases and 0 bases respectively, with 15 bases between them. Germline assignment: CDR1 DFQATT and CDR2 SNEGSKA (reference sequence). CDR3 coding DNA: TGCAGTGCCGGGCGGCGGAACTTCTCCTACGAGCAGTACGTC. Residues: CSAGRRNFSYEQYV.

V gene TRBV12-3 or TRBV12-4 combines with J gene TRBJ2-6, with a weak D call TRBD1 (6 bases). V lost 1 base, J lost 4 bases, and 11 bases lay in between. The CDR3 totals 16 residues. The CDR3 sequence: CASSLDQGMGANVLTF. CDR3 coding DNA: TGTGCCAGCAGTTTAGATCAGGGGATGGGGGCCAACGTCCTGACTTTC.

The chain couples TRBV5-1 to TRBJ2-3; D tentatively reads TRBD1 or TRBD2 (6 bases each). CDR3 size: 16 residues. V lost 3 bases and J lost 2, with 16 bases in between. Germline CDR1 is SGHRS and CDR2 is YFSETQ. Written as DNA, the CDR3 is TGCGCCAGCAGCTGGGGGGCAGGGACCTCCACAGATACGCAGTATTTT. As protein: CASSWGAGTSTDTQYF.

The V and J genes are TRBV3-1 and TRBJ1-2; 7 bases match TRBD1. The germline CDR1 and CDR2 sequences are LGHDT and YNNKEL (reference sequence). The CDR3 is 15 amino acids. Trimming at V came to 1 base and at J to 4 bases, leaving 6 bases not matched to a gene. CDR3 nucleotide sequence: TGTGCCAGCAGCCAAGTTAACAGGGGCGGCTATGGCTACACCTTC. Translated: CASSQVNRGGYGYTF. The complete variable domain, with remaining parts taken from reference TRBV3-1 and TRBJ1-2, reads DTAVSQTPKYLVTQMGNDKSIKCEQNLGHDTMYWYKQDSKKFLKIMFSYNNKELIINETVPNRFSPKSPDKAHLNLHINSLELGDSAVYFCASSQVNRGGYGYTFGSGTRLTVV.

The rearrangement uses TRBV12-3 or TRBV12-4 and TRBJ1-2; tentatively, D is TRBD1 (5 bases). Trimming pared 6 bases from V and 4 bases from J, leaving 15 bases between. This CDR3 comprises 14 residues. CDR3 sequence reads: CASSPQGPTYGYTF. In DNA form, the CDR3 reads TGTGCCAGCAGCCCTCAGGGCCCGACCTATGGCTACACCTTC.

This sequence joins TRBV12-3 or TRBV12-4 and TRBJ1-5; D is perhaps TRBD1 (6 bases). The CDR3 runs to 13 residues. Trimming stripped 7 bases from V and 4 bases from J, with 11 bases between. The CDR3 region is CASTGGHNQPQHF. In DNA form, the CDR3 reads TGTGCCAGCACGGGGGGACATAATCAGCCCCAGCATTTT.

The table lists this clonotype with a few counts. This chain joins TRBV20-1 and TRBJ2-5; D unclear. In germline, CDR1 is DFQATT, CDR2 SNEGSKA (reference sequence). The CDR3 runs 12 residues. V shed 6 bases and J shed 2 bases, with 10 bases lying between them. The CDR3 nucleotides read TGCAGTGCCCCAATTTGGCAAGAGACCCAGTACTTC. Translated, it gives CSAPIWQETQYF.

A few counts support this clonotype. CDR3 bases: TGTGCCAGCAGCCGAAAAGGACTAGCGACCTACAATGAGCAGTTCTTC. It yields the protein CASSRKGLATYNEQFF. The chain has TRBV11-2 and TRBJ2-1; TRBD2 agrees at 9 bases. The V and J ends lost 5 bases and 2 bases, in that order; junction bases with no gene match: 7. Germline V gene lookup returns CDR1 SGHAT and CDR2 FQNNGV. This CDR3 region has 16 residues.

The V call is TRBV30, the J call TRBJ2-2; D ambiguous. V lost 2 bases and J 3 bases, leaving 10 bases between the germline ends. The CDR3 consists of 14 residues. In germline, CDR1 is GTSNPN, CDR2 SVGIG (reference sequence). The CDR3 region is CAWSKIGYTGELFF. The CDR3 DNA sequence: TGTGCCTGGAGTAAGATCGGGTACACCGGGGAGCTGTTTTTT.

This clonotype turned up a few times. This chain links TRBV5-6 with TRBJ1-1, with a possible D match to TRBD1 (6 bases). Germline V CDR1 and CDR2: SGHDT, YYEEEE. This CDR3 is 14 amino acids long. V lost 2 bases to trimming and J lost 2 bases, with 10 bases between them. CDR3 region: CASSFYRANTEAFF. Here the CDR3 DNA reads TGTGCCAGCAGCTTTTACAGGGCCAACACTGAAGCTTTCTTT.

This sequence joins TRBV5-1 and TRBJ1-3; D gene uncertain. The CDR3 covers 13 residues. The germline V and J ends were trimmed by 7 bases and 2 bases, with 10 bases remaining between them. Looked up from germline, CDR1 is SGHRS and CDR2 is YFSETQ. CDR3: CASGEGAGNTIYF. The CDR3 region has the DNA TGCGCCAGCGGAGAGGGAGCTGGAAACACCATATATTTT. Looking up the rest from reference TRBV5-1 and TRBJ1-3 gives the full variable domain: KAGVTQTPRYLIKTRGQQVTLSCSPISGHRSVSWYQQTPGQGLQFLFEYFSETQRNKGNFPGRFSGRQFSNSRSEMNVSTLELGDSALYLCASGEGAGNTIYFGEGSWLTVV.

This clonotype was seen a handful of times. The CDR3 nucleotides are TGTGCCAGCAGTCTCAACGGGGATGAAGAGACCCAGTACTTC. This gives the protein CASSLNGDEETQYF. This chain links TRBV7-2 with TRBJ2-5; a weak D match, TRBD2 (5 bases). Trimming left V 6 bases short and J 3 bases short, with 14 bases between. Germline V gene lookup returns CDR1 SGHTA and CDR2 FQGNSA. The CDR3 runs to 14 residues.

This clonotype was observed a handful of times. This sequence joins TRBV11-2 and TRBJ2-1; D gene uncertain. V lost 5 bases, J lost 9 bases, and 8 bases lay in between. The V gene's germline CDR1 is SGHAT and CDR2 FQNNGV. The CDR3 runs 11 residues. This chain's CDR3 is CASSELAEQFF. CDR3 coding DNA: TGTGCCAGCAGCGAACTCGCTGAGCAGTTCTTC.